This TCR beta chain was obtained from a study of CD8 T cells in Susac syndrome (dated by TCRdb to the late 2010s). Regarding the complete study: The study used repertoire sequencing to test whether antigen drove CD8+ T cell activation and differentiation in Susac syndrome. The investigation overall reported the following: The number of individuals in the TCR sequencing and HLA analysis was acknowledged as relatively small.

About this clonotype itself: Its recognized antigen is unknown. The input lacks base qualities; no much larger clone sits a single base away.

RNA was extracted with the RNeasy kit and roughly 0.45 to 1 ug was reverse transcribed using random hexamers. The immunoSEQ multiplex PCR assay, covering 54 Vbeta and 13 Jbeta segments, was used to amplify TCR beta CDR3 regions. To correct PCR amplification bias, a synthetic template baseline was used for both primer optimization and computational correction. As for the original processing: Reads were annotated to V, D and J genes according to IMGT and were analyzed with immunoSEQ Analyzer, with only productive sequences retained. Clonality was computed as one minus Shannon entropy normalized by log2 of the number of productive unique sequences. Public and private clones were assessed among the 100 most prevalent clones of each patient and control. Susac-specific clones were defined as absent from healthy and MS cohorts, around 980 published viral clones and other ImmuneACCESS disease sequences. TCRdb reprocessed the public reads (quality trimming at Q25 with fastp, clone calling with MiXCR) and kept in-frame beta chains. When rows share a CDR3 protein, they turn into one entry using the most common DNA and genes. The authors' filters were not applied to this entry. Recorded for this sample are 150,000 to 200,000 distinct CDR3 sequences; nearly 95% of them occurred a single time. Jointly, the top ten make up 0.093% of the sample.

Peripheral blood CD8+ and CD4+ T cells from healthy donors, Susac syndrome patients and multiple sclerosis patients were profiled using high-throughput TCR beta sequencing. The multiple sclerosis controls were treatment-naive patients whose relapsing-remitting disease, either stable or active, fulfilled the revised McDonald criteria. Bulk CD8+ and CD4+ T cells were purified by magnetic negative isolation, whereas CD8+ TEMRA cells were enriched by FACS. Blood was collected in EDTA tubes and processed within 24 hours, with PBMCs isolated through density gradient centrifugation. PBMCs intended for TCR sequencing were frozen in liquid nitrogen and were later thawed in a 37 degrees C water bath. A purity of at least 90% was achieved for sorted or isolated CD4+, CD8+ and CD8+ TEMRA cells. This TCR was sampled from a human donor with multiple sclerosis. Source material: CD4+ T cells from PBMCs.

The DNA reads as follows: TGTGCCACCAGTGATACTAGCGGGAATGGAGATACGCAGTATTTT. Translated, this gives CATSDTSGNGDTQYF. Rearrangement joined TRBV24-1 to TRBJ2-3; TRBD2 agrees with 10 junctional bases. Compared with germline, V lacks 3 bases and J lacks 5 bases; bases without a gene match: 4. The CDR3 sequence holds 15 residues, the cysteine and phenylalanine included. Only the CDR3 region is kept as DNA, spanning 45 bases read in frame from base 1. Based on the germline V gene, the CDR1 and CDR2 sequences are KGHDR and SFDVKD.